Below are 31 T cell receptor beta chains sequenced from a single sample in a study of shared T cell receptors in the human thymus. TCRdb keeps only in-frame clones here, not all; method: immunoSEQ multiplex PCR. The table has a few hundred thousand clones, 95% seen once; the top ten hold roughly 0.02%. The sequenced material came from thymocytes. These TCRs come from a human donor.

This sequence joins TRBV25-1 and TRBJ1-5, with 9 positions matching TRBD1. Germline values: CDR1 MGHDK, CDR2 SYGVNS. Unmatched junction bases numbered 3, after V lost 3 bases and J lost 3 bases. The CDR3 runs to 15 residues. The CDR3 here is CASSDGQGTNQPQHF. Written as DNA, the CDR3 is TGTGCCAGCAGTGACGGACAGGGGACCAATCAGCCCCAGCATTTT.

The V gene is TRBV28, the J gene TRBJ2-2, with TRBD2 identical over 9 bases. Germline CDR1 reads MDHEN; CDR2 reads SYDVKM. The CDR3 consists of 15 residues. V was clipped by 7 bases and J by 7 bases; unmatched bases: 10. In DNA, the CDR3 is TGTGCCAGCAAGGGTAGCGGGAGTCGTAACGGGGAGCTGTTTTTT. Amino acid sequence: CASKGSGSRNGELFF.

The gene calls are TRBV5-1 and TRBJ2-7, with D uncertain. CDR3 length: 13 amino acids. The V end lost 3 bases, the J end lost 5 bases, and 12 bases lay between the germline ends. In germline, CDR1 is SGHRS, CDR2 YFSETQ. The CDR3 DNA sequence: TGCGCCAGCAGCTCCCCTCTCACTCACGAGCAGTACTTC. It specifies CASSSPLTHEQYF.

The chain couples TRBV2 to TRBJ1-4; D is ambiguous. V was shortened by 8 bases and J by 7 bases, with 20 bases between the two germline ends. Looked up from germline, CDR1 is SNHLY and CDR2 is FYNNEI. The CDR3 totals 15 residues. This CDR3 is CASRTEGMRSEKLFF. The CDR3 region has the DNA TGTGCCAGCCGTACAGAAGGGATGAGGAGTGAAAAACTGTTTTTT.

This chain uses TRBV15 with TRBJ2-3, with unresolved D. Germline values: CDR1 LNHNV, CDR2 YYDKDF (reference sequence). Between the trimmed V and J ends, which lost 0 bases and 7 bases, there was a span of 5 bases. CDR3 length: 12 amino acids. The CDR3 sequence: CATSRDTHTQYF. In DNA form, the CDR3 reads TGTGCCACCAGCAGAGATACCCATACGCAGTATTTT.

V is TRBV18 and J is TRBJ2-1, with TRBD2 identical over 9 bases. The CDR3 has 14 residues. Germline CDR1 is KGHSH and CDR2 is LQKENI. The V segment lost 8 bases and the J segment 0 bases; nucleotides outside the gene matches: 2. CDR3 residues: CASLSGGSYNEQFF. The CDR3 DNA sequence: TGTGCCAGCCTTAGCGGGGGCTCCTACAATGAGCAGTTCTTC.

The V and J genes are TRBV21-1 and TRBJ2-7. TRBV21-1 is termed a pseudogene. The CDR3 loop spans 14 amino acids. DNA for the CDR3: TGTGCCAGCAGCAGCGTAGGACCTCTCTACGAGCAGTACTTC. Translation: CASSSVGPLYEQYF.

The chain uses TRBV5-4 and TRBJ2-3, with 13 bases identical to TRBD2. CDR1 and CDR2 from the germline V gene are SGHNT and YYREEE (reference sequence). There are 16 residues in the CDR3. The ends lost 3 bases at V and 6 bases at J; junction bases unmatched: 7. CDR3 nucleotides: TGTGCCAGCAGCTCCGGACTAGCGGGAGATGGGGATACGCAGTATTTT. It yields the protein CASSSGLAGDGDTQYF.

The chain joins TRBV7-9 to TRBJ1-3; TRBD1 matches 7 bases. The V gene end was trimmed by 3 bases and the J gene end by 3 bases; junction bases not matched to a gene: 5. Germline values: CDR1 SEHNR, CDR2 FQNEAQ (reference sequence). The CDR3 length is 15 residues. The CDR3 nucleotides are TGTGCCAGCAGCTTCGACAGGGTCAATGGAAACACCATATATTTT. Amino acid sequence: CASSFDRVNGNTIYF.

The rearrangement joins TRBV6-5 to TRBJ2-1, with D possibly called TRBD1 or TRBD2 (6 bases each). V was cut by 0 bases and J by 5 bases, with 14 bases left in between. From germline, CDR1 is MNHEY and CDR2 SVGAGI. This CDR3 comprises 16 residues. The CDR3 coding sequence is TGTGCCAGCAGTTACTCCCCCCGAGGGGGGCACAATGAGCAGTTCTTC. Protein sequence: CASSYSPRGGHNEQFF.

This chain connects TRBV15 to TRBJ1-1; no definite D call. This CDR3 has 15 amino acids. Germline assignment: CDR1 LNHNV and CDR2 YYDKDF (reference sequence). V dropped 1 base and J dropped 1 base, with 10 bases sitting between them. CDR3 DNA sequence: TGTGCCACCAGCAGAGTGGCGACATCGAACACTGAAGCTTTCTTT. Amino acids: CATSRVATSNTEAFF.

This clone showed up just once. CDR3 DNA sequence: TGTGCCAGCAGTTTCAAAGTCAGGGATCGGGAAAAACTGTTTTTT. Translation gives CASSFKVRDREKLFF. This sequence joins TRBV11-2 and TRBJ1-4; possibly TRBD1 for D (5 bases). Germline V gene lookup returns CDR1 SGHAT and CDR2 FQNNGV. The CDR3 loop spans 15 amino acids. V shed 6 bases and J shed 8 bases, with 19 bases lying between them.

The J gene is TRBJ2-1, the V gene TRBV15; TRBD2 agrees at 8 bases. J was trimmed by 2 bases and V by 3 bases; bases with no gene match: 9. CDR3 length: 17 amino acids. Germline-derived CDR1 and CDR2 are LNHNV and YYDKDF (reference sequence). The CDR3 reads CATSSPRAGVPYNEQFF. The CDR3 DNA sequence: TGTGCCACCAGCAGTCCTCGAGCGGGAGTCCCCTACAATGAGCAGTTCTTC.

This clone was observed a single time. The chain combines TRBV18 with TRBJ1-3; D is ambiguous. The V and J ends lost 2 bases and 4 bases respectively, with 21 bases between them. The CDR3 totals 18 residues. CDR1 and CDR2 from the germline V gene are KGHSH and LQKENI. The CDR3 DNA is TGTGCCAGCTCACCAGGGTCCGTAGTTCCTTTCCTCGGAAACACCATATATTTT. This codes for CASSPGSVVPFLGNTIYF. The full variable domain, in which reference TRBV18 and TRBJ1-3 provide the parts outside the CDR3, is NAGVMQNPRHLVRRRGQEARLRCSPMKGHSHVYWYRQLPEEGLKFMVYLQKENIIDESGMPKERFSAEFPKEGPSILRIQQVVRGDSAAYFCASSPGSVVPFLGNTIYFGEGSWLTVV.

CDR3 bases: TGTGCCAGTAGTATAGCAGGTCACGGTGGCGGCTACACCTTC. Protein: CASSIAGHGGGYTF. V gene TRBV19 combines with J gene TRBJ1-2; D is unresolved. The CDR3 consists of 14 residues. Germline V CDR1 and CDR2: LNHDA, SQIVND (reference sequence). Trimming stripped 1 base from V and 8 bases from J, with 14 bases between.

CDR3 amino acids: CASSQLTVSKGREGHVVETQYF. The DNA for the CDR3 is TGTGCCAGCAGCCAACTAACCGTCTCTAAAGGCCGGGAAGGGCATGTTGTAGAGACCCAGTACTTC. The chain employs TRBV14 and TRBJ2-5, with D possibly being TRBD2 (5 bases). Trimming shortened V by 2 bases and J by 4 bases, and 35 bases separated the two germline ends. This CDR3 has 22 amino acids. The V gene's germline CDR1 is SGHDN and CDR2 FVKESK.

The rearrangement joins TRBV19 to TRBJ2-5; no definite D call. Trimming took off 3 bases at V and 0 bases at J, with 8 bases between the two ends. Germline V lookup: CDR1 LNHDA, CDR2 SQIVND (reference sequence). This CDR3 spans 14 amino acids. CDR3 sequence reads: CASSMGRYQETQYF. The CDR3 DNA sequence: TGTGCCAGTAGTATGGGCCGGTACCAAGAGACCCAGTACTTC.

The chain uses TRBV27 and TRBJ2-7; 9 nucleotides line up with TRBD2. Germline V gives CDR1 MNHEY, CDR2 SMNVEV (reference sequence). The CDR3 covers 16 residues. V gave up 5 bases and J gave up 2 bases; unmatched junction bases: 10. CDR3 in DNA: TGTGCCAGCAGTCCACAGGCGGGCGGGAGGGCCTACGAGCAGTACTTC. It yields the protein CASSPQAGGRAYEQYF.

The V gene is TRBV27, the J gene TRBJ2-2, with a possible D match to TRBD1 (5 bases). Germline V gene lookup returns CDR1 MNHEY and CDR2 SMNVEV (reference sequence). The germline V and J ends were trimmed by 4 bases and 5 bases, with 17 bases remaining between them. The CDR3 length is 16 residues. The CDR3 DNA reads TGTGCCAGCAGTTCTCGCTCGTCAGGGTTTACCGGGGAGCTGTTTTTT. Translation: CASSSRSSGFTGELFF.

The rearrangement links TRBV28 to TRBJ2-5, with D possibly TRBD2 on 6 matching bases. Germline V gene sequence: CDR1 MDHEN, CDR2 SYDVKM. The CDR3 sequence is 13 residues long. The V end lost 8 bases, the J end lost 0 bases, and 10 bases lay between the germline ends. CDR3 bases: TGTGCCAGCGCACTAGCTCACCAAGAGACCCAGTACTTC. It translates to CASALAHQETQYF.

This clone was seen just once. This chain connects TRBV6-5 to TRBJ1-1; 8 bases agree with TRBD1. Germline trimming cut 6 bases from V and 6 bases from J; bases unmatched to any gene: 9. The CDR3 covers 14 residues. Germline V lookup: CDR1 MNHEY, CDR2 SVGAGI. CDR3 sequence reads: CASRRLDRGPEAFF. CDR3 sequence (DNA): TGTGCCAGCAGACGACTCGACAGGGGCCCTGAAGCTTTCTTT.

V gene TRBV12-5 combines with J gene TRBJ1-1; D is uncertain. The CDR3 is 15 residues long. Germline assignment: CDR1 LGHNT and CDR2 FRNRAP. Trimming pared 4 bases from V and 4 bases from J, leaving 16 bases between. The CDR3 region has the DNA TGTGCTAGTGGTTCTTGGGCCCCGTGGGGCACTGAAGCTTTCTTT. It codes for CASGSWAPWGTEAFF.

The CDR3 loop is CASSSRFYNEQFF. The CDR3 DNA reads TGTGCCAGCAGTTCCCGGTTCTACAATGAGCAGTTCTTC. The rearrangement uses TRBV6-5 and TRBJ2-1; no definite D call. The ends were cut back, 4 bases at V and 3 bases at J, with 7 bases in the middle. Germline loops: CDR1 MNHEY, CDR2 SVGAGI. The CDR3 runs to 13 residues.

This clone came up once. The chain couples TRBV7-2 to TRBJ2-5; TRBD2 aligns across 14 bases. The CDR3 extends over 16 amino acids. Trimming took 1 base from V and 5 from J; bases not matched to a gene: 3. Germline V lookup: CDR1 SGHTA, CDR2 FQGNSA. Here the CDR3 DNA reads TGTGCCAGCAGCTTAGGACTAGCGGGAGGGGGGGAGACCCAGTACTTC. This translates into CASSLGLAGGGETQYF.

This clone was recorded only once. V and J are TRBV19 and TRBJ2-3; TRBD1 might be the D (6 bases). Germline V lookup: CDR1 LNHDA, CDR2 SQIVND (reference sequence). Deletions cut 2 bases from V and 11 bases from J, with 17 bases between. The CDR3 extends over 14 amino acids. The CDR3 DNA reads as TGTGCCAGTAGTATAAAAGGGGGTCCTTCGGGGCAGTATTTT. Translated, it gives CASSIKGGPSGQYF.

The chain links TRBV6-1 to TRBJ1-2; TRBD1 is a possible D gene (5 bases). Trimming took off 7 bases at V and 8 bases at J, with 17 bases between the two ends. The CDR3 is made up of 13 amino acids. Germline V gives CDR1 MNHNS, CDR2 SASEGT. In DNA form, the CDR3 reads TGTGCCAGCACCCCTTGGGGGGTAGACGGCTACACCTTC. Translated: CASTPWGVDGYTF.

This rearrangement joins TRBV6-6 to TRBJ2-5; TRBD1 matches at 10 bases. This CDR3 region has 14 residues. CDR1 is MNHNY and CDR2 is SVGAGI in the germline V gene (reference sequence). V was clipped by 4 bases and J by 5 bases; unmatched bases: 4. The CDR3 region has the DNA TGTGCCAGCAGTTCCACGGGACAGGGGGAGACCCAGTACTTC. Translated, it gives CASSSTGQGETQYF.

V usage is TRBV15 and J usage is TRBJ2-7; 8 bases agree with TRBD2. Germline CDR1 LNHNV, CDR2 YYDKDF (reference sequence). The CDR3 extends over 17 amino acids. The V segment lost 1 base and the J segment 7 bases; nucleotides outside the gene matches: 15. CDR3 coding DNA: TGTGCCACCAGCAGAGCACCCGGACTAGCCGGTCTACGGGAGCAGTACTTC. Its translation: CATSRAPGLAGLREQYF.

The chain employs TRBV5-4 and TRBJ1-2; TRBD1 aligns across 7 bases. Germline CDR1 SGHNT, CDR2 YYREEE (reference sequence). The CDR3 length is 14 residues. V dropped 2 bases and J dropped 7; count of bases not matched to a gene: 8. CDR3 sequence reads: CASSFQGGLSGYTF. CDR3 coding DNA: TGTGCCAGCAGCTTTCAAGGGGGCTTGAGTGGCTACACCTTC.

Concerning this clone itself: Relative to the germline gene, one junction end is altered; a read error may explain this. The chain links TRBV5-6 to TRBJ1-1; possible D gene TRBD1, 5 bases. Germline values: CDR1 SGHDT, CDR2 YYEEEE. This CDR3 is 11 amino acids long. The CDR3 region is CASSLGGRESF. The CDR3 bases are TGTGCCAGCAGCCTCGGGGGGAGGGAGTCCTTT.

This rearrangement joins TRBV28 to TRBJ2-3; 9 nucleotides match TRBD2. V trimming: 10 bases; J trimming: 4 bases; junction bases outside the gene matches: 21. The CDR3 has 18 residues. CDR1 is MDHEN, CDR2 SYDVKM, per germline. The CDR3 nucleotides are TGTGCCACTCTTGGCGGGAGGGCCCTCAGGTGCGTTTCAGATACGCAGTATTTT. It translates to CATLGGRALRCVSDTQYF.